The 6 T cell receptor beta chains listed next were all sequenced from one sample in a study of blood T cells in healthy people across ages. Through a sample-barcoded 5' primer and a J-beta primer mix, a second PCR was run for roughly 7 to 12 cycles. Each CDR3 protein gets one entry after TCRdb re-called the 5' RACE reads with MiXCR. The data contain over 1,500,000 distinct CDR3 sequences, around 50% of them singletons. The sequencing input was blood. Receptors originate from a woman between 40 and 55 years old in good health.

J is TRBJ2-7 and V is TRBV7-9, with D perhaps TRBD2 (5 bases). Trimming cost V 1 base and J 5 bases, with 12 bases left between them. The germline V gene has CDR1 SEHNR and CDR2 FQNEAQ (reference sequence). CDR3 length: 14 residues. The DNA for the CDR3 is TGTGCCAGCAGCTTAGAAGGGCTAGCCAACGAGCAGTACTTC. Translated: CASSLEGLANEQYF. Full variable domain (rest looked up from reference TRBV7-9 and TRBJ2-7): DTGVSQNPRHKITKRGQNVTFRCDPISEHNRLYWYRQTLGQGPEFLTYFQNEAQLEKSRLLSDRFSAERPKGSFSTLEIQRTEQGDSAMYLCASSLEGLANEQYFGPGTRLTVT.

This chain uses TRBV5-5 with TRBJ2-7, with D maybe TRBD1 (6 bases). The V gene lost 6 bases and the J gene lost 7 bases, with 20 bases spanning the gap. Germline CDR1 reads SGHKS; CDR2 reads YYEKEE (reference sequence). The length of the CDR3 is 14 residues. The CDR3 reads CASTLTGSYNEQYF. For the CDR3, the DNA is TGTGCCAGCACACTGACAGGCTCCTACAATGAGCAGTACTTC.

This clonotype was counted ten times or more. V usage is TRBV28 and J usage is TRBJ2-7, with D uncertain. In germline, CDR1 is MDHEN, CDR2 SYDVKM. The CDR3 is 13 residues long. V was shortened by 5 bases and J by 0 bases, with 8 bases between the two germline ends. CDR3 nucleotide sequence: TGTGCCAGCAGTGAAACCAGCTCCTACGAGCAGTACTTC. It translates to CASSETSSYEQYF.

This clonotype was picked up a small number of times. This chain joins TRBV12-3 or TRBV12-4 and TRBJ1-5; a weak D match, TRBD1 (6 bases). This CDR3 contains 12 residues. The V and J ends lost 9 bases and 3 bases respectively, with 9 bases between them. The CDR3 loop reads CASNRDNQPQHF. For the CDR3, the DNA is TGTGCCAGTAACAGGGACAATCAGCCCCAGCATTTT.

The rearrangement links TRBV12-3 or TRBV12-4 to TRBJ2-1; D might be TRBD1 or TRBD2, each matching 6 bases. V shed 6 bases and J shed 6 bases, with 18 bases lying between them. This CDR3 is 15 amino acids long. In nucleotides, the CDR3 is TGTGCCAGCAGATTTAGGGGGGCCCCCCGCAATGAGCAGTTCTTC. Encoded protein: CASRFRGAPRNEQFF.

The gene calls are TRBV7-9 and TRBJ2-5, with a possible D match to TRBD1 (6 bases). CDR1 is SEHNR and CDR2 is FQNEAQ in the germline V gene (reference sequence). The CDR3 runs 15 residues. Trimming shortened V by 0 bases and J by 0 bases, and 8 bases separated the two germline ends. In DNA, the CDR3 is TGTGCCAGCAGCTTAGCGACAGGTTACCAAGAGACCCAGTACTTC. Its translation is CASSLATGYQETQYF.